This T cell receptor (beta chain) was captured by sequencing in a study of cytomegalovirus exposure and HLA in healthy donors. Trimming took 8 bases from V and 4 from J; bases not matched to a gene: 7. CDR1 is SNHLY and CDR2 is FYNNEI in the germline V gene. The CDR3 contains 13 residues. PCR amplification relied on 60 Vbeta primers (plus 13 Jbeta primers). Repertoires were generated with immunoSEQ multiplex PCR, while TCRdb's copy carries only in-frame clones and drops some. The table has tens of thousands of clones, roughly 72% seen once; the top ten hold under 7%. This sequence originates from a young man in good health and CMV-seropositive. The chain couples TRBV2 to TRBJ1-2; 7 nucleotides match TRBD1. Sequenced sample: PBMCs. For the CDR3, the DNA is TGTGCCAGCGGGACAGACATCGTCTATGGCTACACCTTC. Translating gives CASGTDIVYGYTF. The variable domain in full, completed from reference TRBV2 and TRBJ1-2, reads EPEVTQTPSHQVTQMGQEVILRCVPISNHLYFYWYRQILGQKVEFLVSFYNNEISEKSEIFDDQFSVERPDGSNFTLKIRSTKLEDSAMYFCASGTDIVYGYTFGSGTRLTVV.